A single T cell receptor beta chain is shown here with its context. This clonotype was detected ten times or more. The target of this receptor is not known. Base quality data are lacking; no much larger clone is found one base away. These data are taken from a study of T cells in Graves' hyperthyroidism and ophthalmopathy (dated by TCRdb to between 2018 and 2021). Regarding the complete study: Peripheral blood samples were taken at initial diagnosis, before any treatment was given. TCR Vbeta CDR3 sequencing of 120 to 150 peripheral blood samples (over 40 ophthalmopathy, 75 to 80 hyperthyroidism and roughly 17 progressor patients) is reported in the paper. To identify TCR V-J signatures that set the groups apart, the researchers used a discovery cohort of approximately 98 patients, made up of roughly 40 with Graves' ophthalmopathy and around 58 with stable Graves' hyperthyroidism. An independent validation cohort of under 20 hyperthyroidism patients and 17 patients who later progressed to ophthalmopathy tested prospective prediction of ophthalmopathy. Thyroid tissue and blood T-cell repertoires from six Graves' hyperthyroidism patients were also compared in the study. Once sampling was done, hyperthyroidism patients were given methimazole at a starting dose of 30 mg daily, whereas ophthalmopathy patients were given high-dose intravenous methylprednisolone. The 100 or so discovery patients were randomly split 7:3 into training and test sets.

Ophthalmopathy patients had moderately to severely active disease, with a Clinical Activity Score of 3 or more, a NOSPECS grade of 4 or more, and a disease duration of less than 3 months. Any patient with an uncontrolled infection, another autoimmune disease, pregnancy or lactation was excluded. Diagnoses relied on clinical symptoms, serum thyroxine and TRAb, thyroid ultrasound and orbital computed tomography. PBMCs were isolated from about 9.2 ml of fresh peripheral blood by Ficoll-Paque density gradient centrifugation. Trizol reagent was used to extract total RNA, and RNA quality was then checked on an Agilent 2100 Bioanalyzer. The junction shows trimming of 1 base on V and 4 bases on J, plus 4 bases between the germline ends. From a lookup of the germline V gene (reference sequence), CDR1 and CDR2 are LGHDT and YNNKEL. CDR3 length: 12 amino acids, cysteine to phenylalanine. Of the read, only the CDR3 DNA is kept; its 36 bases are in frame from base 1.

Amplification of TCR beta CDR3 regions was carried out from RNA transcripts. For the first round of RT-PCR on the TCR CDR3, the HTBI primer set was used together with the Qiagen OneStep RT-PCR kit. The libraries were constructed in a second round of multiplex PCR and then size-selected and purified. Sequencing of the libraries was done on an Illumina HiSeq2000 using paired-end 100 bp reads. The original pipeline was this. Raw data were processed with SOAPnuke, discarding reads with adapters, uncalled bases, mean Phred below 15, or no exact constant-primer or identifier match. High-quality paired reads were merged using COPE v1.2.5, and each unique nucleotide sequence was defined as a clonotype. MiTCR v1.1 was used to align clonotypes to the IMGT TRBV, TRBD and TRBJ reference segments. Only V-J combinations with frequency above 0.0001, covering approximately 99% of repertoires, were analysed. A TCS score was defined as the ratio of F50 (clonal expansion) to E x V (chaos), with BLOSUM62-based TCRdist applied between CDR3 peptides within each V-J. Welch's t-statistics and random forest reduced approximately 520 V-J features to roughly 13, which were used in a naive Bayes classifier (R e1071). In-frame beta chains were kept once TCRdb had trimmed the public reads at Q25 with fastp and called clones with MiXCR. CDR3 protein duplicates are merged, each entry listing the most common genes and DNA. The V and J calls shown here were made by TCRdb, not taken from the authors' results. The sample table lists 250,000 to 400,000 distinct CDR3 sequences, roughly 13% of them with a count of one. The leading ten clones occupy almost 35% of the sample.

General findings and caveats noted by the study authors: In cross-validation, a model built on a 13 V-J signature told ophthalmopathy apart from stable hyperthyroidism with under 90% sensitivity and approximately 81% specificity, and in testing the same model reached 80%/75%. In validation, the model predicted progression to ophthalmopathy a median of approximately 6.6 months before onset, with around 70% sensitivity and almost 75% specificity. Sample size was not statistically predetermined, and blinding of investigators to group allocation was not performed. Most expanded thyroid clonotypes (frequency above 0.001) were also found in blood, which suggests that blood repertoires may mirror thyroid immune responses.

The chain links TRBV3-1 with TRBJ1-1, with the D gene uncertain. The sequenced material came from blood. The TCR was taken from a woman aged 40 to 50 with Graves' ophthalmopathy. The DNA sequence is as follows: TGTGCCAGCAGCCAAGGGATCACTGAAGCTTTCTTT. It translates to CASSQGITEAFF.